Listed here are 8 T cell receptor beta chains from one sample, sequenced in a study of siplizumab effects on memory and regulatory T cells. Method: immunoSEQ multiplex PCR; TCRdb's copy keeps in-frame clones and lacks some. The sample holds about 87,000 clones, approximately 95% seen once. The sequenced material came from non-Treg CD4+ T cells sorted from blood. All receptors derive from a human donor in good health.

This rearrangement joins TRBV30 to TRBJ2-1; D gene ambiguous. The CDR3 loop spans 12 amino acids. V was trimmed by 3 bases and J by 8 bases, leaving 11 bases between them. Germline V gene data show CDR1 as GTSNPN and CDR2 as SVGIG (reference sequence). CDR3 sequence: CAWRWSADEQFF. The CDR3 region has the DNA TGTGCCTGGAGGTGGTCAGCCGATGAGCAGTTCTTC.

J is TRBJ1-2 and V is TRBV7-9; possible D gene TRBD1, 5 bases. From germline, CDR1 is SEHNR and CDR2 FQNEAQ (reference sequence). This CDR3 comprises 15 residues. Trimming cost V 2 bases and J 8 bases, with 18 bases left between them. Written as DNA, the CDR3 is TGTGCCAGCAGCTTAAATATTATGGGACGACAGGGCTACACCTTC. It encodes CASSLNIMGRQGYTF. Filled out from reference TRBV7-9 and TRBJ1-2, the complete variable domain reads DTGVSQNPRHKITKRGQNVTFRCDPISEHNRLYWYRQTLGQGPEFLTYFQNEAQLEKSRLLSDRFSAERPKGSFSTLEIQRTEQGDSAMYLCASSLNIMGRQGYTFGSGTRLTVV.

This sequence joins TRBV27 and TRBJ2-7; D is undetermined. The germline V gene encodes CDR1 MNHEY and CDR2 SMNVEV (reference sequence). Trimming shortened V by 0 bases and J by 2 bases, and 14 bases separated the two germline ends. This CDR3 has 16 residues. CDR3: CASSLSAGVYAYEQYF. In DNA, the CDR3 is TGTGCCAGCAGTTTATCGGCAGGAGTATACGCCTACGAGCAGTACTTC.

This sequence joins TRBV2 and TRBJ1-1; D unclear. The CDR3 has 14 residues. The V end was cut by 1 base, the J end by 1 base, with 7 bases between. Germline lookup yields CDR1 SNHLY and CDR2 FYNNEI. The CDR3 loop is CASSEGPGNTEAFF. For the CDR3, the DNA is TGTGCCAGCAGTGAAGGACCGGGGAACACTGAAGCTTTCTTT.

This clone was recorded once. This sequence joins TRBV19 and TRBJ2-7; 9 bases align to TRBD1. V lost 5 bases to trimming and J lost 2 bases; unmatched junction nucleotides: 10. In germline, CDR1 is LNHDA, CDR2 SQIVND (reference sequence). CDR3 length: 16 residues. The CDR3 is CASSRLTGQGTYEQYF. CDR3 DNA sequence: TGTGCCAGTAGTCGCCTAACGGGACAGGGAACCTACGAGCAGTACTTC.

Written as DNA, the CDR3 is TGTGCCAGTAGCCAGCGTGGGGGTGTGGGCACTGAAGCTTTCTTT. It translates to CASSQRGGVGTEAFF. V and J are TRBV19 and TRBJ1-1, with D possibly being TRBD1 (5 bases). Per germline, CDR1 LNHDA and CDR2 SQIVND (reference sequence). The CDR3 sequence is 15 residues long. Trimming stripped 6 bases from V and 4 bases from J, with 18 bases between.

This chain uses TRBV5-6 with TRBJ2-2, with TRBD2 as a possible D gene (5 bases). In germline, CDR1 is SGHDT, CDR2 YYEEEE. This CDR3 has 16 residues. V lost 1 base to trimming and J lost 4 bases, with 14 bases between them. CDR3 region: CASSLLPGTTTGELFF. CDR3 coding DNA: TGTGCCAGCAGCTTGCTTCCGGGAACGACCACCGGGGAGCTGTTTTTT. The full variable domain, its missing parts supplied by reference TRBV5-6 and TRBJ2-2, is DAGVTQSPTHLIKTRGQQVTLRCSPKSGHDTVSWYQQALGQGPQFIFQYYEEEERQRGNFPDRFSGHQFPNYSSELNVNALLLGDSALYLCASSLLPGTTTGELFFGEGSRLTVL.

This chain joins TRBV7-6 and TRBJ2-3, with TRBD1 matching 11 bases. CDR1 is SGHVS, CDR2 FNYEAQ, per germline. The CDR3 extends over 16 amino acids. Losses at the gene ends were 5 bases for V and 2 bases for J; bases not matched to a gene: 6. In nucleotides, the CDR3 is TGTGCCAGCAGCCCCCGGACAGGGGGCCCCACAGATACGCAGTATTTT. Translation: CASSPRTGGPTDTQYF.